The 10 T cell receptor beta chains below all came from one sample that was sequenced in a study of shared clonotypes between healthy human individuals. Only CD45RO-negative cells positively selected for CCR7 counted as naive CD8 cells, so terminally differentiated effector memory CD45RA+ cells were excluded. Repertoires were generated with immunoSEQ multiplex PCR, while TCRdb's copy carries only in-frame clones and drops some. Among millions of clones listed, approximately 94% were seen once. Sequenced sample: naive CD8+ T cells from PBMCs. The receptors originated from a man younger than 35 in good health. Some clones in this sample may be carry-over from other donors' samples.

The J gene is TRBJ2-2, the V gene TRBV27; 10 bases fit TRBD2. Germline lookup yields CDR1 MNHEY and CDR2 SMNVEV (reference sequence). Trimming at V came to 4 bases and at J to 1 base, leaving 3 bases not matched to a gene. The CDR3 spans 16 residues. CDR3 sequence reads: CASSWTSGLNTGELFF. As DNA, the CDR3 is TGTGCCAGCAGTTGGACTAGCGGACTGAACACCGGGGAGCTGTTTTTT.

Comment on this clone: Distinct nucleotide sequences in the sample also encode this CDR3. The chain is built from TRBV28 and TRBJ2-7, with TRBD1 identical over 8 bases. The CDR3 contains 15 residues. J was trimmed by 0 bases and V by 2 bases; bases with no gene match: 3. The germline V gene has CDR1 MDHEN and CDR2 SYDVKM. This chain's CDR3 is CASSLGTGSSYEQYF. CDR3 nucleotides: TGTGCCAGCAGTTTAGGGACAGGAAGCTCCTACGAGCAGTACTTC. Filled out from reference TRBV28 and TRBJ2-7, the complete variable domain reads DVKVTQSSRYLVKRTGEKVFLECVQDMDHENMFWYRQDPGLGLRLIYFSYDVKMKEKGDIPEGYSVSREKKERFSLILESASTNQTSMYLCASSLGTGSSYEQYFGPGTRLTVT.

This rearrangement joins TRBV7-6 to TRBJ2-6; unclear D gene. V lost 3 bases and J lost 1, with 4 bases in between. Germline CDR1 SGHVS, CDR2 FNYEAQ. The CDR3 contains 14 residues. The CDR3 is CASSFGSGANVLTF. CDR3 coding DNA: TGTGCCAGCAGCTTCGGTTCTGGGGCCAACGTCCTGACTTTC.

The chain employs TRBV10-2 and TRBJ2-1; D may match TRBD1 or TRBD2 (5 bases each). V was cut by 6 bases and J by 9 bases, with 12 bases left in between. The CDR3 contains 12 residues. CDR1 WSHSY and CDR2 SAAADI come from the germline V gene. The CDR3 DNA reads TGCGCCAGCAGGCTCCCCGGGGCTGAGCAGTTCTTC. It translates to CASRLPGAEQFF.

The chain employs TRBV23-1 and TRBJ2-2; the D gene is possibly TRBD2 (6 bases). TRBV23-1 is known as an ORF, though its function is uncertain. CDR3 length equals 13 residues. CDR3: CGGDLRDTGELFF. The CDR3 region has the DNA TGCGGGGGGGACCTTAGGGACACCGGGGAGCTGTTTTTT.

In its sample, this clone was seen once. The chain has TRBV13 and TRBJ2-7; possibly TRBD1 for D (7 bases). CDR3 length equals 16 residues. Germline CDR1 reads PRHDT; CDR2 reads FYEKMQ (reference sequence). V was clipped by 5 bases and J by 2 bases, with 19 bases between them. In DNA, the CDR3 is TGTGCCAGCAGCCCGAAGGACAGGAGGGGACCCTACGAGCAGTACTTC. Protein product: CASSPKDRRGPYEQYF.

The chain couples TRBV7-6 to TRBJ1-1; tentative D call: TRBD1 (6 bases). Germline V gene lookup returns CDR1 SGHVS and CDR2 FNYEAQ. Trimming stripped 5 bases from V and 3 bases from J, with 13 bases between. CDR3 length equals 14 residues. CDR3 residues: CASSEDSVDTEAFF. CDR3 in DNA: TGTGCCAGCAGCGAGGACAGTGTCGACACTGAAGCTTTCTTT.

This clone appeared once. The chain joins TRBV7-9 to TRBJ1-4; 9 bases align to TRBD1. This CDR3 is built from 16 residues. Looked up from germline, CDR1 is SEHNR and CDR2 is FQNEAQ (reference sequence). J was trimmed by 6 bases and V by 4 bases; bases with no gene match: 9. The CDR3 DNA sequence: TGTGCCAGCAGCTACCAGCCGGGACAGGGCGATGAAAAACTGTTTTTT. Its translation: CASSYQPGQGDEKLFF.

The gene calls are TRBV4-1 and TRBJ1-2, with a tentative D call TRBD1 (5 bases). V lost 0 bases to trimming and J lost 4 bases, with 18 bases between them. Germline CDR1 MGHRA, CDR2 YSYEKL. This CDR3 has 17 amino acids. CDR3 sequence: CASSQDVRTPRGYGYTF. The CDR3 DNA is TGCGCCAGCAGCCAAGATGTCAGGACCCCAAGGGGCTATGGCTACACCTTC.

This clone came up once. The CDR3 DNA is TGTGCCAGCAGTTTGATCGGGGTTTTTGAAAAACTGTTTTTT. It translates to CASSLIGVFEKLFF. The gene calls are TRBV28 and TRBJ1-4; D not certain. Trimming took off 3 bases at V and 7 bases at J, with 12 bases between the two ends. The CDR3 totals 14 residues. Germline loops: CDR1 MDHEN, CDR2 SYDVKM. Filled out from reference TRBV28 and TRBJ1-4, the complete variable domain reads DVKVTQSSRYLVKRTGEKVFLECVQDMDHENMFWYRQDPGLGLRLIYFSYDVKMKEKGDIPEGYSVSREKKERFSLILESASTNQTSMYLCASSLIGVFEKLFFGSGTQLSVL.